These 7 T cell receptor beta chains were sequenced from one sample in a study of blood T cell repertoires in COVID-19. The assay was immunoSEQ multiplex PCR, and TCRdb's table has in-frame clones only and misses some. The sample includes about 250,000 clones, around 89% seen only once; the top ten take 3%. Material: PBMCs or T cells enriched from blood (not recorded which). Receptors were obtained from a woman in her forties or fifties who had recovered from COVID-19.

This chain joins TRBV28 and TRBJ2-2; the D gene is possibly TRBD1 (6 bases). The CDR3 has 15 amino acids. The germline gives CDR1 MDHEN, CDR2 SYDVKM. The V end lost 10 bases, the J end lost 7 bases, and 22 bases lay between the germline ends. The CDR3: CATRDTGWRVGELFF. In DNA form, the CDR3 reads TGTGCCACCCGGGACACGGGGTGGCGGGTCGGGGAGCTGTTTTTT.

The chain employs TRBV7-2 and TRBJ2-1, with 14 bases matching TRBD2. The CDR3 sequence is 18 residues long. The V segment lost 3 bases and the J segment 6 bases; nucleotides outside the gene matches: 10. Germline assignment: CDR1 SGHTA and CDR2 FQGNSA. CDR3 nucleotides: TGTGCCAGCAGCTTGGGCGGCCCGGGACTAGCGGGAGTCAATGAGCAGTTCTTC. It codes for CASSLGGPGLAGVNEQFF.

The chain joins TRBV19 to TRBJ1-2; D unclear. V gave up 2 bases and J gave up 6 bases, with 7 bases separating them. The CDR3 sequence is 12 residues long. Germline assignment: CDR1 LNHDA and CDR2 SQIVND (reference sequence). The CDR3 DNA reads TGTGCCAGTAGTATACGGAGGGATGGCTACACCTTC. Translating gives CASSIRRDGYTF.

The chain employs TRBV7-9 and TRBJ1-1; D perhaps matches TRBD1 (6 bases). Looked up from germline, CDR1 is SEHNR and CDR2 is FQNEAQ (reference sequence). CDR3 size: 16 residues. The ends were cut back, 1 base at V and 0 bases at J, with 12 bases in the middle. CDR3 coding DNA: TGTGCCAGCAGCTTAGACGGACAGTTGATGAACACTGAAGCTTTCTTT. The encoded protein is CASSLDGQLMNTEAFF.

The gene calls are TRBV6-5 and TRBJ2-1, with TRBD2 matching 10 bases. Looked up from germline, CDR1 is MNHEY and CDR2 is SVGAGI. Germline trimming cut 1 base from V and 6 bases from J; bases unmatched to any gene: 6. This CDR3 spans 16 amino acids. This CDR3 is CASSYLAGGVGNEQFF. DNA for the CDR3: TGTGCCAGCAGTTACTTAGCGGGAGGTGTGGGCAATGAGCAGTTCTTC.

The V gene is TRBV7-9, the J gene TRBJ2-5; 10 positions match TRBD1. The germline CDR1 and CDR2 sequences are SEHNR and FQNEAQ (reference sequence). CDR3 length equals 15 residues. V trimming: 5 bases; J trimming: 5 bases; junction bases outside the gene matches: 8. The CDR3 DNA reads as TGTGCCAGCAGCCGCGGGACAGGGGCCTGGGAGACCCAGTACTTC. Its translation: CASSRGTGAWETQYF.

The chain employs TRBV2 and TRBJ1-6; TRBD1 matches 9 bases. This CDR3 is built from 15 residues. Germline V gives CDR1 SNHLY, CDR2 FYNNEI. The V gene end was trimmed by 6 bases and the J gene end by 8 bases; junction bases not matched to a gene: 8. The CDR3 region has the DNA TGTGCCAGCAGCTTAATACAGGGGGCGGATTCACCCCTCCACTTT. It translates to CASSLIQGADSPLHF. Based on the CDR3 plus reference TRBV2 and TRBJ1-6, the full variable domain is EPEVTQTPSHQVTQMGQEVILRCVPISNHLYFYWYRQILGQKVEFLVSFYNNEISEKSEIFDDQFSVERPDGSNFTLKIRSTKLEDSAMYFCASSLIQGADSPLHFGNGTRLTVT.